The rows below give T cell receptor beta chains drawn from one sample of a study of T cells after yellow fever vaccination. One entry per CDR3 protein results from TCRdb running MiXCR on the 5' RACE reads. The sample gives some 240,000 distinct CDR3 sequences, 5.2% of which show up once; around 3.5% is in the top ten. Sequenced material: CD4+ T cells sorted from PBMCs, taken on the day of the yellow fever booster vaccination. The source is a man younger than 35 who received the YFV17D yellow fever vaccine. The CDR3 runs from the conserved cysteine through the conserved F or W. The D gene is left open where the match is weak. A clone size is listed for some rows: how often the clone was seen (once, few, many), or a class if it is expanded.

v_call	clone_size	d_call	j_call	cdr3_aa	cdr3_nt
TRBV7-3	many	-	TRBJ1-1	CASSLWKSTEAFF	TGTGCCAGCAGCTTATGGAAGAGCACTGAAGCTTTCTTT
TRBV3-1	few	-	TRBJ1-3	CASSGRESGNTIYF	TGTGCCAGCAGCGGAAGAGAATCTGGAAACACCATATATTTT
TRBV20-1	few	TRBD2	TRBJ2-3	CSARRSGGRGTQYF	TGCAGTGCTAGGCGGAGCGGGGGGAGGGGTACGCAGTATTTT
TRBV10-3	-	TRBD1	TRBJ1-2	CAISEGTENYGYTF	TGTGCCATCAGTGAAGGGACAGAGAACTATGGCTACACCTTC
TRBV24-1	many	TRBD1	TRBJ2-1	CATSDTGTGGNEQFF	TGTGCCACCAGTGACACCGGGACAGGGGGAAATGAGCAGTTCTTC
TRBV9	few	-	TRBJ1-2	CASSVGQENGYTF	TGTGCCAGCAGCGTAGGACAGGAAAATGGCTACACCTTC
TRBV6-5	-	-	TRBJ1-2	CASSYGTLNYGYTF	TGTGCCAGCAGTTATGGCACCCTAAACTATGGCTACACCTTC
TRBV19	-	TRBD1	TRBJ2-6	CASRRDSYSGANVLTF	TGTGCCAGCCGTCGGGACAGTTATTCTGGAGCCAACGTCCTGACTTTC
TRBV5-1	few	TRBD2	TRBJ2-3	CASSLDGTSGGVDTQYF	TGCGCCAGCAGCTTGGACGGGACTAGCGGGGGTGTAGATACGCAGTATTTT
TRBV20-1	few	-	TRBJ2-5	CSARVGWETQYF	TGCAGTGCTAGAGTCGGATGGGAGACCCAGTACTTC
TRBV5-1	-	-	TRBJ1-5	CASSLAGGDQPQHF	TGCGCCAGCAGCTTGGCCGGGGGGGATCAGCCCCAGCATTTT
TRBV5-1	few	TRBD1	TRBJ2-7	CASSNGPGQHGEQYF	TGCGCCAGCAGCAATGGACCGGGACAGCATGGAGAGCAGTACTTC
TRBV5-8	-	-	TRBJ1-5	CASSLYGVGNQPQHF	TGTGCCAGCAGCTTGTATGGTGTAGGGAATCAGCCCCAGCATTTT
TRBV4-1	few	TRBD1	TRBJ2-7	CASSPRQGDTYEQYF	TGCGCCAGCAGCCCTCGACAGGGGGACACCTACGAGCAGTACTTC
TRBV5-1	many	-	TRBJ2-1	CASSLAVTTGNEQFF	TGCGCCAGCAGCTTGGCCGTAACCACGGGGAATGAGCAGTTCTTC
TRBV3-1	-	-	TRBJ2-1	CASSQESSSRPYNEQFF	TGTGCCAGCAGCCAAGAGTCGTCTAGCAGACCCTACAATGAGCAGTTCTTC
TRBV24-1	-	-	TRBJ1-2	CATSDSARLGGYTF	TGTGCCACCAGCGATTCTGCCAGGCTCGGTGGCTACACCTTC
TRBV12-3/TRBV12-4	many	-	TRBJ1-6	CASSLAGFGTPLHF	TGTGCCAGCAGTTTAGCAGGGTTCGGCACACCCCTCCACTTT
TRBV20-1	-	-	TRBJ2-5	CSASAPGTHFETQYF	TGCAGTGCTAGCGCCCCCGGGACCCACTTCGAGACCCAGTACTTC
TRBV5-5	-	TRBD2	TRBJ2-5	CASSLGLAGVTQETQYF	TGTGCCAGCAGCTTGGGGCTAGCGGGGGTGACGCAAGAGACCCAGTACTTC
TRBV4-1	many	-	TRBJ1-1	CASSQQGRHTEAFF	TGCGCCAGCAGCCAACAGGGGCGGCACACTGAAGCTTTCTTT
TRBV2	-	TRBD2	TRBJ2-2	CASSESGGHTGELFF	TGTGCCAGCAGTGAATCGGGGGGGCACACCGGGGAGCTGTTTTTT
TRBV7-2	few	-	TRBJ1-5	CASSLVYDHYSNQPQHF	TGTGCCAGCAGCTTAGTCTATGACCACTATAGCAATCAGCCCCAGCATTTT
TRBV7-2	-	TRBD1	TRBJ1-2	CASSPRPSGGEGRGYTF	TGTGCCAGCAGCCCCCGGCCCTCAGGGGGCGAAGGCCGGGGCTACACCTTC
TRBV6-5	-	-	TRBJ1-1	CASSTTAEAFF	TGTGCCAGCAGTACGACAGCCGAAGCTTTCTTT
TRBV3-1	few	-	TRBJ1-2	CASSQDMADYGYTF	TGTGCCAGCAGCCAAGATATGGCAGACTATGGCTACACCTTC
TRBV5-4	-	TRBD1	TRBJ1-2	CASSKEQGFYGYTF	TGTGCCAGCAGCAAGGAACAGGGGTTCTATGGCTACACCTTC
TRBV20-1	few	TRBD1	TRBJ1-2	CSADRGNSQAVGYTF	TGCAGTGCTGACAGGGGGAATTCCCAAGCCGTTGGCTACACCTTC
TRBV29-1	few	-	TRBJ2-3	CSVEGGVSDTQYF	TGCAGCGTTGAGGGGGGAGTCTCGGATACGCAGTATTTT
TRBV5-1	few	-	TRBJ1-6	CASSFSGAEDSPLHF	TGCGCCAGCAGCTTCTCCGGGGCCGAGGATTCACCCCTCCACTTT
TRBV3-1	few	-	TRBJ1-1	CASSQDWGGTAFF	TGTGCCAGCAGCCAAGACTGGGGCGGAACGGCTTTCTTT
TRBV29-1	many	-	TRBJ2-5	CSVDGGNQETQYF	TGCAGCGTTGATGGGGGGAACCAAGAGACCCAGTACTTC
TRBV4-3	-	-	TRBJ1-3	CASSPGTDEGNTIYF	TGCGCCAGCAGCCCGGGGACGGATGAGGGAAACACCATATATTTT
TRBV7-3	few	TRBD2	TRBJ2-4	CASSPGLAGVLAKNIQYF	TGTGCCAGCAGTCCCGGACTAGCGGGGGTTCTAGCCAAAAACATTCAGTACTTC
TRBV5-1	-	-	TRBJ2-3	CASSLVPGAAADTQYF	TGCGCCAGCAGCTTGGTACCGGGGGCCGCCGCAGATACGCAGTATTTT
TRBV5-1	-	-	TRBJ2-3	CASSNLGADTQYF	TGCGCCAGCAGCAACCTGGGGGCAGATACGCAGTATTTT
TRBV27	few	TRBD1	TRBJ1-2	CASSLHAGTAGYTF	TGTGCCAGCAGTTTACACGCCGGGACAGCGGGCTACACCTTC
TRBV20-1	many	-	TRBJ2-5	CSARPGLIQETQYF	TGCAGTGCGAGACCCGGACTTATTCAGGAGACCCAGTACTTC
TRBV7-8	-	TRBD2	TRBJ2-3	CASSLGRGGSTDTQYF	TGTGCCAGCAGCTTAGGGCGGGGGGGGAGCACAGATACGCAGTATTTT
TRBV5-4	many	TRBD1	TRBJ2-1	CASSPPGQGAINEQFF	TGTGCCAGCAGCCCCCCCGGGCAGGGGGCGATCAATGAGCAGTTCTTC
TRBV10-3	few	TRBD1	TRBJ2-2	CAISGDRGRSGELFF	TGTGCCATCAGTGGGGACAGGGGGCGTAGCGGGGAGCTGTTTTTT
TRBV5-1	few	TRBD2	TRBJ2-3	CASSLATSGGLSYTDTQYF	TGCGCCAGCAGCTTGGCAACTAGCGGGGGCCTAAGTTACACAGATACGCAGTATTTT
TRBV27	-	-	TRBJ1-1	CASKFYSDTEAFF	TGTGCCAGCAAGTTTTACAGTGACACTGAAGCTTTCTTT
TRBV10-3	-	-	TRBJ1-2	CAIEKGANYGYTF	TGTGCCATCGAGAAGGGAGCGAACTATGGCTACACCTTC
TRBV6-2/TRBV6-3	many	TRBD1	TRBJ1-5	CASSPGLRGDQPQHF	TGTGCCAGCAGTCCGGGACTCAGGGGGGATCAGCCCCAGCATTTT
TRBV29-1	few	-	TRBJ1-5	CSVELGNQPQHF	TGCAGCGTTGAACTAGGGAATCAGCCCCAGCATTTT
TRBV12-3/TRBV12-4	-	-	TRBJ1-4	CASSFSPYNEKLFF	TGTGCCAGCAGTTTCAGTCCTTATAATGAAAAACTGTTTTTT
TRBV4-3	few	-	TRBJ1-5	CASSQDPQGRRPQHF	TGCGCCAGCAGCCAAGATCCCCAGGGTCGGCGGCCCCAGCATTTT
TRBV4-3	-	TRBD1	TRBJ1-4	CASSQLGQGNEKLFF	TGCGCCAGCAGCCAACTCGGACAGGGGAATGAAAAACTGTTTTTT
TRBV20-1	-	TRBD1	TRBJ2-3	CSARGTVHTDTQYF	TGCAGTGCTAGGGGGACAGTGCACACAGATACGCAGTATTTT
TRBV5-5	many	-	TRBJ1-1	CASSSRDKAFF	TGTGCCAGCAGCTCCCGGGACAAGGCTTTCTTT
TRBV5-1	many	-	TRBJ1-2	CASSLPGVSPYGYTF	TGCGCCAGCAGCTTGCCGGGTGTATCGCCCTATGGCTACACCTTC
TRBV4-3	few	-	TRBJ1-5	CASSQDLGGGAQPQHF	TGCGCCAGCAGCCAAGATTTAGGGGGGGGAGCTCAGCCCCAGCATTTT
TRBV6-5	many	-	TRBJ2-1	CASSYSGRNYNEQFF	TGTGCCAGCAGTTACTCTGGACGGAACTACAATGAGCAGTTCTTC
TRBV4-3	-	-	TRBJ1-4	CASSQWASNEKLFF	TGCGCCAGCAGCCAATGGGCCTCTAATGAAAAACTGTTTTTT
TRBV7-9	few	-	TRBJ2-1	CASSFRGGGYEQFF	TGTGCCAGCAGCTTCCGGGGAGGGGGCTATGAGCAGTTCTTC
TRBV12-3/TRBV12-4	many	-	TRBJ1-2	CASTDTTLGVGGYTF	TGTGCCAGCACCGATACGACATTAGGGGTTGGTGGCTACACCTTC
TRBV4-3	-	-	TRBJ1-2	CASSQEGPGLRSTNYGYTF	TGCGCCAGCAGCCAAGAAGGCCCAGGCCTCCGTTCGACTAACTATGGCTACACCTTC
TRBV30	-	TRBD1	TRBJ2-1	CAWNGQGSYNEQFF	TGTGCCTGGAACGGACAGGGCTCCTACAATGAGCAGTTCTTC